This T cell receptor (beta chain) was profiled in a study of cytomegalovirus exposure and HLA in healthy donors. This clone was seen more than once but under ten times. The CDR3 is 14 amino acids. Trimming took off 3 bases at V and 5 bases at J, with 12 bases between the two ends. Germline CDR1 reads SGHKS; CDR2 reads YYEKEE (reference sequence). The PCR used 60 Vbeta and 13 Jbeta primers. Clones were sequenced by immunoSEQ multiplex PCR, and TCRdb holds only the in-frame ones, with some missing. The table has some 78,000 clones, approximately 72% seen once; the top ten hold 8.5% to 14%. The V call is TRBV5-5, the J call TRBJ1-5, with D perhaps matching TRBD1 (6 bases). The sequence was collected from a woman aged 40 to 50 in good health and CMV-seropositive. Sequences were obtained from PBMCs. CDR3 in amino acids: CASSSGTPYQPQHF. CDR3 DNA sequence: TGTGCCAGCAGCTCCGGGACACCGTATCAGCCCCAGCATTTT.